The 5 T cell receptor beta chains below were found in one sample sequenced in a study of blood T cell repertoires in COVID-19. The repertoire was sequenced with immunoSEQ multiplex PCR; TCRdb's copy has only in-frame clones and lacks some. Of about 270,000 clones in the sample, roughly 84% were seen once. The sequencing sample was made of peripheral blood. The source of these receptors is a woman between 18 and 29 years old with acute or convalescent COVID-19.

The chain uses TRBV12-3 or TRBV12-4 and TRBJ1-1; D may be TRBD1 (5 bases). V lost 7 bases and J lost 3, with 12 bases in between. The CDR3 is 13 residues long. The CDR3 sequence is CASILTGYTEAFF. The CDR3 coding sequence is TGTGCCAGCATCCTTACAGGTTACACTGAAGCTTTCTTT.

This clone was detected only once. The chain carries TRBV10-3 and TRBJ1-2; D gene uncertain. Germline CDR1 and CDR2: ENHRY and SYGVKD. The CDR3 extends over 11 amino acids. Trimming took off 2 bases at V and 8 bases at J, with 6 bases between the two ends. The chain's CDR3 is CAISENEGYTF. In DNA, the CDR3 is TGTGCCATCAGTGAGAATGAGGGCTACACCTTC.

This clone was picked up a small number of times. V is TRBV4-1 and J is TRBJ2-1; 8 bases align to TRBD2. Looked up from germline, CDR1 is MGHRA and CDR2 is YSYEKL. V shed 1 base and J 10 bases; nucleotides not matched to a gene: 12. This CDR3 has 16 residues. Here the CDR3 reads CASSQGERAGAREQFF. CDR3 coding DNA: TGCGCCAGCAGCCAAGGGGAGCGAGCGGGGGCCAGGGAGCAGTTCTTC.

The rearrangement links TRBV4-2 to TRBJ2-1; 7 nucleotides align to TRBD2. The CDR3 spans 15 residues. J gave up 7 bases and V 0 bases, and 6 bases lay outside the gene matches. Germline CDR1 and CDR2: LGHNA and YNFKEQ. The CDR3 DNA reads TGTGCCAGCAGCCAAGATGCGGGGGACGCGAATGAGCAGTTCTTC. This encodes CASSQDAGDANEQFF.

J is TRBJ2-7 and V is TRBV14; TRBD1 might be the D (7 bases). CDR1 is SGHDN and CDR2 is FVKESK in the germline V gene. V lost 5 bases and J lost 0, with 11 bases in between. This CDR3 is 14 amino acids long. The CDR3 region has the DNA TGTGCCAGCAGCTGGCAGGGGGGCTCCTACGAGCAGTACTTC. Encoded protein: CASSWQGGSYEQYF.